Listed here are 17 T cell receptor beta chains from one sample, sequenced in a study of identical twins. TCRdb recomputed calls from the 5' RACE reads with MiXCR, one row per CDR3 protein. In the table there are under 350,000 distinct CDR3 sequences, over 8.5% of which are singletons. In addition, the sample was reused for a study of yellow fever vaccine responses in identical twins.

Sequenced input: CD8+ T cells sorted from blood. The receptor set was obtained from a woman aged 18-35 years in good health.

This clonotype was counted a few times. The chain has TRBV20-1 and TRBJ2-1; D is perhaps TRBD2 (6 bases). The germline V gene encodes CDR1 DFQATT and CDR2 SNEGSKA (reference sequence). The CDR3 has 15 residues. V was pared by 5 bases and J by 2 bases, with 16 bases between. CDR3: CSAPRDWRTYNEQFF. DNA for the CDR3: TGCAGTGCTCCACGGGACTGGAGGACCTACAATGAGCAGTTCTTC.

This clonotype was seen repeatedly, ten times or more. V and J are TRBV7-2 and TRBJ2-7; D is ambiguous. Germline V gene data show CDR1 as SGHTA and CDR2 as FQGNSA. Trimming cost V 5 bases and J 0 bases, with 17 bases left between them. The CDR3 totals 16 residues. The CDR3: CASSPEMGLISYEQYF. The CDR3, as DNA: TGTGCCAGCAGCCCGGAGATGGGATTGATCTCCTACGAGCAGTACTTC.

A few counts support this clonotype. This chain uses TRBV13 with TRBJ1-2; TRBD1 matches at 8 bases. Germline loops: CDR1 PRHDT, CDR2 FYEKMQ (reference sequence). The V and J ends lost 4 bases and 5 bases, in that order; junction bases with no gene match: 9. This CDR3 spans 15 amino acids. The CDR3 loop is CASSWRGQGEYGYTF. The CDR3 coding sequence is TGTGCCAGCAGCTGGAGAGGACAGGGTGAATATGGCTACACCTTC.

This clonotype has just a few counts. This chain joins TRBV29-1 and TRBJ2-1; 9 nucleotides line up with TRBD2. The CDR3 runs 13 residues. Germline trimming cut 3 bases from V and 9 bases from J; bases unmatched to any gene: 6. Germline V lookup: CDR1 SQVTM, CDR2 ANQGSEA. The CDR3: CSVDPSGNGEQFF. The CDR3 DNA reads TGCAGCGTTGACCCTAGCGGGAATGGTGAGCAGTTCTTC.

This clonotype came up many times. The chain combines TRBV5-6 with TRBJ1-2, with 9 bases that match TRBD1. The CDR3 is 14 amino acids. The V segment lost 4 bases and the J segment 4 bases; nucleotides outside the gene matches: 5. The V gene's germline CDR1 is SGHDT and CDR2 YYEEEE. The CDR3 bases are TGTGCCAGCAGCCAAGGACAGGGGACCTATGGCTACACCTTC. Its protein is CASSQGQGTYGYTF.

V usage is TRBV20-1 and J usage is TRBJ2-4; the match to TRBD2 covers 10 bases. Germline CDR1 DFQATT, CDR2 SNEGSKA (reference sequence). This CDR3 contains 15 residues. V lost 0 bases to trimming and J lost 9 bases; unmatched junction nucleotides: 8. The CDR3 loop reads CSARETSGAETIQYF. For the CDR3, the DNA is TGCAGTGCTAGAGAAACTAGCGGGGCTGAGACCATTCAGTACTTC.

This clonotype was observed at least ten times. The chain couples TRBV3-1 to TRBJ1-1, with D perhaps matching TRBD1 (5 bases). The CDR3 sequence is 13 residues long. V was pared by 4 bases and J by 6 bases, with 12 bases between. CDR1 LGHDT and CDR2 YNNKEL come from the germline V gene (reference sequence). The CDR3 spells CASSPSGVSEAFF. As DNA, the CDR3 is TGTGCCAGCAGCCCGTCGGGGGTTTCTGAAGCTTTCTTT.

This clonotype was counted between two and nine times. This chain connects TRBV5-6 to TRBJ1-1; D call uncertain. The CDR3 contains 13 residues. With 4 bases removed from V and 5 bases from J, the gap between germline ends came to 12 bases. Looked up from germline, CDR1 is SGHDT and CDR2 is YYEEEE. The CDR3 reads CASSPGSSTEAFF. CDR3 nucleotides: TGTGCCAGCAGCCCCGGATCGAGTACTGAAGCTTTCTTT.

This clonotype is medium-sized in the sample. V gene TRBV5-1 combines with J gene TRBJ2-7; 9 nucleotides line up with TRBD1. Germline CDR1 and CDR2: SGHRS and YFSETQ. Trimming cost V 3 bases and J 4 bases; bases outside gene matches: 8. The CDR3 is made up of 15 amino acids. The chain's CDR3 is CASSSIRQGGYEQYF. The CDR3 coding sequence is TGCGCCAGCAGCTCGATTCGACAGGGGGGTTACGAGCAGTACTTC.

The chain carries TRBV24-1 and TRBJ2-2, with 10 positions matching TRBD2. The ends lost 7 bases at V and 8 bases at J; junction bases unmatched: 9. Germline V lookup: CDR1 KGHDR, CDR2 SFDVKD. The length of the CDR3 is 15 residues. CDR3 protein: CATSPRLAGTGELFF. Written as DNA, the CDR3 is TGTGCCACCAGCCCCAGACTAGCGGGTACAGGGGAGCTGTTTTTT.

This clonotype was detected only a few times. This chain joins TRBV27 and TRBJ2-2, with a possible D match to TRBD2 (6 bases). Germline V gene data show CDR1 as MNHEY and CDR2 as SMNVEV (reference sequence). The CDR3 extends over 15 amino acids. Trimming took off 5 bases at V and 6 bases at J, with 16 bases between the two ends. Written as DNA, the CDR3 is TGTGCCAGCAGTCCACCGGGACTTGGCTCCGGGGAGCTGTTTTTT. Translation: CASSPPGLGSGELFF.

The table lists this clonotype with many counts. This chain joins TRBV7-9 and TRBJ2-5; 11 bases line up with TRBD2. Trimming removed 6 bases from V and 2 bases from J; junction bases left unmatched: 2. CDR1 SEHNR and CDR2 FQNEAQ come from the germline V gene (reference sequence). This CDR3 region has 14 residues. The CDR3 sequence is CASRGTSGQETQYF. The CDR3 DNA is TGTGCCAGCAGGGGGACTAGCGGACAAGAGACCCAGTACTTC. The full variable domain, rest sourced from reference TRBV7-9 and TRBJ2-5, is DTGVSQNPRHKITKRGQNVTFRCDPISEHNRLYWYRQTLGQGPEFLTYFQNEAQLEKSRLLSDRFSAERPKGSFSTLEIQRTEQGDSAMYLCASRGTSGQETQYFGPGTRLLVL.

V usage is TRBV19 and J usage is TRBJ2-4; the D gene is possibly TRBD2 (5 bases). The CDR3 sequence is 16 residues long. Germline assignment: CDR1 LNHDA and CDR2 SQIVND (reference sequence). V lost 7 bases and J 0 bases, leaving 16 bases between the germline ends. Written as DNA, the CDR3 is TGTGCCAGTATGGACGAGGGCACTCTAGCCAAAAACATTCAGTACTTC. Translated: CASMDEGTLAKNIQYF.

The rearrangement uses TRBV4-3 and TRBJ2-7, with TRBD1 identical over 10 bases. The V gene's germline CDR1 is LGHNA and CDR2 YSLEER. The CDR3 extends over 16 amino acids. The ends lost 0 bases at V and 3 bases at J; junction bases unmatched: 5. CDR3 protein: CASSQDRDRGYYEQYF. The CDR3 nucleotides read TGCGCCAGCAGCCAAGATCGGGACAGGGGATACTACGAGCAGTACTTC.

This clonotype appeared a few times. This chain joins TRBV5-6 and TRBJ2-1, with 11 bases identical to TRBD2. From germline, CDR1 is SGHDT and CDR2 YYEEEE. J lost 10 bases, V lost 1 base, and 4 bases had no gene match. The CDR3 covers 14 residues. CDR3 in DNA: TGTGCCAGCAGCTTGAGGGCTAGCGGGAGGGAGCAGTTCTTC. This translates into CASSLRASGREQFF.

The table lists this clonotype with a few counts. The chain uses TRBV3-1 and TRBJ2-3; D not resolved. CDR1 and CDR2 (germline): LGHDT, YNNKEL (reference sequence). Trimming pared 3 bases from V and 1 base from J, leaving 11 bases between. This CDR3 is 15 amino acids long. CDR3 residues: CASSHGLVGTDTQYF. Written as DNA, the CDR3 is TGTGCCAGCAGCCACGGCTTGGTTGGCACAGATACGCAGTATTTT.

The sample holds a few counts of this clonotype. This chain connects TRBV7-2 to TRBJ1-2; D possibly corresponds to TRBD1 (6 bases). Trimming left V 5 bases short and J 5 bases short, with 18 bases between. Germline V gives CDR1 SGHTA, CDR2 FQGNSA. The CDR3 consists of 15 residues. The CDR3 loop reads CASSPAPGQSYGYTF. The DNA of the CDR3 is TGTGCCAGCAGCCCAGCCCCCGGACAGTCGTATGGCTACACCTTC.